These 20 T cell receptor beta chains came from one sample sequenced in a study of regulatory T cells in long-lasting Graves disease. Arm-PCR of CDR3 regions and iRepertoire HTBI primers were the basis on which TCR beta libraries were built. MiXCR, applied by TCRdb to the multiplex PCR reads, yields one record per CDR3 protein. The sample lists roughly 350,000 distinct CDR3 sequences; approximately 15% were seen once. Time point defined: newly diagnosed GD, antithyroid drugs for less than 3 months. PBMC-extracted RNA yielded the TCR library. The data also belong to a second study, concerning T cells in Graves' hyperthyroidism and ophthalmopathy.

Specimen: peripheral blood mononuclear cells (PBMCs), collected at new diagnosis, from a patient treated with antithyroid drugs. The source of these receptors is a man between 40 and 49 years old with Graves disease.

The table lists this clonotype with many counts. The chain carries TRBV2 and TRBJ2-6; TRBD1 agrees at 8 bases. Germline trimming cut 6 bases from V and 2 bases from J; bases unmatched to any gene: 3. CDR3 length: 15 amino acids. Germline loops: CDR1 SNHLY, CDR2 FYNNEI. CDR3 DNA: TGTGCCAGCAGGAAGGACAGGGCTGGGGCCAACGTCCTGACTTTC. This sequence encodes CASRKDRAGANVLTF.

This clonotype was seen many times. The chain couples TRBV7-2 to TRBJ2-7; the D call may be TRBD1 or TRBD2 (5 bases each). V was cut by 1 base and J by 3 bases, with 10 bases left in between. This CDR3 has 14 amino acids. CDR1 and CDR2 (germline): SGHTA, FQGNSA. The CDR3 DNA reads TGTGCCAGCAGCTTAGACCGGGGCAGCTACGAGCAGTACTTC. This encodes CASSLDRGSYEQYF.

This clonotype was observed a handful of times. The chain combines TRBV19 with TRBJ2-3; D is perhaps TRBD2 (6 bases). The germline V and J ends were trimmed by 3 bases and 4 bases, with 14 bases remaining between them. The germline V gene encodes CDR1 LNHDA and CDR2 SQIVND (reference sequence). The CDR3 extends over 15 amino acids. The CDR3: CASSISDGGADTQYF. As DNA, the CDR3 is TGTGCCAGTAGTATTAGCGATGGAGGGGCAGATACGCAGTATTTT.

This clonotype came up many times. The chain recombines TRBV20-1 with TRBJ2-7, with 7 bases fitting TRBD1. After removal of 2 bases from V and 6 bases from J, the junction contained 10 bases not matched to a gene. From germline, CDR1 is DFQATT and CDR2 SNEGSKA (reference sequence). The CDR3 extends over 14 amino acids. The CDR3 DNA sequence: TGCAGTGCTAGACCCGACAGGGATTGGGGCGAGCAGTACTTC. This sequence encodes CSARPDRDWGEQYF.

The chain carries TRBV7-2 and TRBJ1-1; 7 nucleotides line up with TRBD1. The germline gives CDR1 SGHTA, CDR2 FQGNSA. CDR3 length equals 16 residues. The junction had 13 bases not matched to a gene; V was cut back by 5 bases and J by 4 bases. CDR3 region: CASSAGPTGVSTEAFF. The CDR3 DNA follows: TGTGCCAGCAGCGCAGGCCCCACAGGGGTAAGCACTGAAGCTTTCTTT.

This clonotype was detected ten times or more. The J gene is TRBJ2-7, the V gene TRBV15, with a weak D call TRBD2 (5 bases). Between the trimmed V and J ends, which lost 3 bases and 9 bases, there was a span of 12 bases. The CDR3 length is 12 residues. Germline V gene data show CDR1 as LNHNV and CDR2 as YYDKDF (reference sequence). CDR3 region: CATSRSGLVQYF. The CDR3 bases are TGTGCCACCAGCAGGTCCGGACTTGTGCAGTACTTC.

This clonotype was observed many times. This sequence joins TRBV6-5 and TRBJ1-5; D is unclear. The CDR3 is 14 residues long. Germline CDR1 reads MNHEY; CDR2 reads SVGAGI. Trimming took 0 bases from V and 7 from J, leaving 10 bases between them. DNA of the CDR3: TGTGCCAGCAGTTACTCGGGGTTTCACCAGCCCCAGCATTTT. Amino acid sequence: CASSYSGFHQPQHF.

There are many counts of this clonotype. The V and J genes are TRBV3-1 and TRBJ2-3, with TRBD2 matching over 10 bases. Germline loops: CDR1 LGHDT, CDR2 YNNKEL (reference sequence). The CDR3 is 18 amino acids. V lost 0 bases to trimming and J lost 5 bases; unmatched junction nucleotides: 11. Here the CDR3 reads CASSQDEKRGGLGDTQYF. The CDR3 bases are TGTGCCAGCAGCCAAGATGAGAAGCGGGGGGGCTTAGGAGATACGCAGTATTTT.

This clonotype has at least ten counts. This chain links TRBV2 with TRBJ2-5, with TRBD2 matching 14 bases. This CDR3 has 16 amino acids. Per the germline V gene, CDR1 is SNHLY and CDR2 is FYNNEI. V shed 6 bases and J 3 bases; nucleotides not matched to a gene: 6. The CDR3 DNA follows: TGTGCCAGCAGCGGACTAGCGGGGGGAGGTGAAGAGACCCAGTACTTC. Translating it yields CASSGLAGGGEETQYF.

Ten or more counts support this clonotype. This chain uses TRBV20-1 with TRBJ1-5; D not resolved. V lost 7 bases, J lost 2 bases, and 9 bases lay in between. The CDR3 has 12 amino acids. Germline CDR1 DFQATT, CDR2 SNEGSKA (reference sequence). The CDR3 reads CSVITGNQPQHF. CDR3 DNA: TGCAGTGTAATTACGGGCAATCAGCCCCAGCATTTT.

This clonotype was seen at least ten times. The chain combines TRBV9 with TRBJ1-1; D is unresolved. There are 15 residues in the CDR3. The V end lost 4 bases, the J end lost 0 bases, and 13 bases lay between the germline ends. Germline-derived CDR1 and CDR2 are SGDLS and YYNGEE. The CDR3 region is CASSSRDEMNTEAFF. The CDR3 DNA reads as TGTGCCAGCAGCTCCCGCGATGAGATGAACACTGAAGCTTTCTTT.

This clonotype was seen at least ten times. J is TRBJ2-6 and V is TRBV12-3 or TRBV12-4, with D possibly TRBD1 on 5 matching bases. CDR3 length: 15 amino acids. Trimming removed 7 bases from V and 0 bases from J, with 10 bases in between. CDR3 DNA: TGTGCCAGCACCCAAAGGGGCTCTGGGGCCAACGTCCTGACTTTC. Amino acids: CASTQRGSGANVLTF.

The gene calls are TRBV10-2 and TRBJ1-5, with a weak D call TRBD1 (5 bases). CDR3 length: 15 amino acids. Trimming pared 3 bases from V and 6 bases from J, leaving 15 bases between. Germline CDR1 is WSHSY and CDR2 is SAAADI. This CDR3 is CASSDRDERGQPQHF. CDR3 nucleotide sequence: TGCGCCAGCAGTGACAGGGACGAAAGGGGTCAGCCCCAGCATTTT.

Ten or more counts support this clonotype. The chain combines TRBV7-8 with TRBJ2-2; no definite D call. V gave up 4 bases and J gave up 6 bases, with 15 bases separating them. The germline V gene encodes CDR1 SGHVS and CDR2 FQNEAQ. The CDR3 runs to 15 residues. For the CDR3, the DNA is TGTGCCAGCAGCTCCAAACGAAATATGGCCGGGGAGCTGTTTTTT. Protein sequence: CASSSKRNMAGELFF.

The chain carries TRBV5-1 and TRBJ2-7, with D hard to call. This CDR3 is 15 amino acids long. In germline, CDR1 is SGHRS, CDR2 YFSETQ. V was cut by 5 bases and J by 0 bases, with 15 bases left in between. The CDR3 DNA reads as TGCGCCAGCAGACGGGCCAACCGGAGCTCCTACGAGCAGTACTTC. This translates into CASRRANRSSYEQYF.

This clonotype was seen only a few times. This chain links TRBV12-3 or TRBV12-4 with TRBJ1-1; no definite D call. Trimming removed 3 bases at V and 2 bases at J, with 7 bases between. This CDR3 spans 13 amino acids. The DNA for the CDR3 is TGTGCCAGCAGTTTCCTAAAAAACACTGAAGCTTTCTTT. It encodes CASSFLKNTEAFF.

This clonotype was observed once. This chain connects TRBV5-1 to TRBJ2-3; perhaps TRBD2 as D (5 bases). CDR3 length: 14 residues. Germline CDR1 SGHRS, CDR2 YFSETQ. Trimming took off 0 bases at V and 3 bases at J, with 8 bases between the two ends. The CDR3 spells CASSLAEGTDTQYF. The DNA of the CDR3 is TGCGCCAGCAGCTTGGCCGAGGGAACAGATACGCAGTATTTT.

This clonotype was counted between two and nine times. The chain is built from TRBV4-1 and TRBJ2-1; TRBD1 might be the D (5 bases). Trimming stripped 3 bases from V and 0 bases from J, with 24 bases between. The CDR3 is 20 amino acids. Germline CDR1 and CDR2: MGHRA and YSYEKL. The CDR3 spells CASSHPKIHTGSPSYNEQFF. The CDR3 nucleotides read TGCGCCAGCAGCCACCCAAAGATACATACAGGTTCCCCCTCCTACAATGAGCAGTTCTTC.

Many counts were recorded for this clonotype. The gene calls are TRBV18 and TRBJ2-7, with 10 bases lining up with TRBD1. From germline, CDR1 is KGHSH and CDR2 LQKENI. V was clipped by 3 bases and J by 6 bases; unmatched bases: 5. The CDR3 has 14 amino acids. The DNA of the CDR3 is TGTGCCAGCTCACCCCGACAGGGGGCCATCGAGCAGTACTTC. It yields the protein CASSPRQGAIEQYF.

This clonotype was recorded at least ten times. The chain joins TRBV7-6 to TRBJ2-3, with 11 bases identical to TRBD1. Looked up from germline, CDR1 is SGHVS and CDR2 is FNYEAQ. V was pared by 2 bases and J by 0 bases, with 10 bases of the junction left unmatched. The CDR3 extends over 19 amino acids. DNA for the CDR3: TGTGCCAGCAGCTTACTGCCGGGACAGGGGGGGACTAGCACAGATACGCAGTATTTT. As protein: CASSLLPGQGGTSTDTQYF. Using reference TRBV7-6 and TRBJ2-3 for the parts outside the CDR3, the full variable domain is GAGVSQSPRYKVTKRGQDVALRCDPISGHVSLYWYRQALGQGPEFLTYFNYEAQQDKSGLPNDRFSAERPEGSISTLTIQRTEQRDSAMYRCASSLLPGQGGTSTDTQYFGPGTRLTVL.